This T cell receptor beta chain was recorded in a study of cytomegalovirus exposure and HLA in healthy donors. Whole-study results and caveats: Roughly even sequencing depth across donors was the assumption behind the presence/absence analyses. When analyzed later, a missense DCLRE1C variant was found to be linked to TCR beta V- and J-gene trimming.

Germline CDR1 is SNHLY and CDR2 is FYNNEI. V lost 4 bases, J lost 7 bases, and 11 bases lay in between. The CDR3 is made up of 13 amino acids. Comment on this clone: What it binds is unknown.

PCR was performed using 60 Vbeta and 13 Jbeta primers. Profiled with immunoSEQ multiplex PCR; TCRdb holds only in-frame clones, not every one. Of about 150,000 clones detected, over 60% appear once; the ten largest clones hold 3% to 4%. This chain uses TRBV2 with TRBJ1-5, with a possible D match to TRBD1 (6 bases). The TCR was taken from a male donor in good health and CMV-seronegative. Sequencing input: PBMCs. The DNA of the CDR3 is TGTGCCAGCAGTGCAGGGGAGGGGCAGCCCCAGCATTTT. Protein sequence: CASSAGEGQPQHF.